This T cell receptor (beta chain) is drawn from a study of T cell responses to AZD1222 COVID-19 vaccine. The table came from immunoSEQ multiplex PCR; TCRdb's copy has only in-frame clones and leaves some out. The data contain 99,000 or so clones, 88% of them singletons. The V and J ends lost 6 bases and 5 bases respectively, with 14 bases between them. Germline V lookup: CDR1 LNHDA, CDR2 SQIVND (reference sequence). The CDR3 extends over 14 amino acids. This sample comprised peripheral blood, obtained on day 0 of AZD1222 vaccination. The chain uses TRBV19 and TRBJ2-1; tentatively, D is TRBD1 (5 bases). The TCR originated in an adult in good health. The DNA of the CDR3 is TGTGCCAGTAGATTCGCAGGGTGGAACAATGAGCAGTTCTTC. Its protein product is CASRFAGWNNEQFF.